The 12 T cell receptor beta chains below all came from one sample that was sequenced in a study of T-cell reconstitution after alpha-beta-depleted transplantation in children. Unique molecular identifiers featured in how the TCRbeta library was prepared. MiXCR was run by TCRdb on the PCR reads, yielding one entry per CDR3 protein. Here the sample spans several thousand distinct CDR3 sequences, roughly a fifth being singletons. The sequencing here drew on PBMCs, mostly from graft donor cells, taken 180 days after TCRalphabeta/CD19-depleted stem cell transplant. All receptors derive from a male patient under 10 years old who had a stem cell transplant for acute lymphoblastic leukemia, so the T cells may come from the graft donor.

In this sample, this clonotype is medium-sized (0.01 to 0.1%). V and J are TRBV20-1 and TRBJ2-7; D unresolved. V lost 1 base and J lost 0, with 13 bases in between. Per germline, CDR1 DFQATT and CDR2 SNEGSKA (reference sequence). CDR3 length: 15 amino acids. The CDR3 spells CSARGQVESSYEQYF. The DNA for the CDR3 is TGCAGTGCTAGAGGTCAGGTGGAAAGCTCCTACGAGCAGTACTTC.

This clonotype showed up many times. J is TRBJ2-3 and V is TRBV7-6; 8 nucleotides line up with TRBD2. CDR1 and CDR2 (germline): SGHVS, FNYEAQ. The CDR3 length is 17 residues. After removal of 0 bases from V and 4 bases from J, the junction contained 9 bases not matched to a gene. The CDR3 DNA reads TGTGCCAGCAGCTTAGCGCGACAAGCGGGAGTCCCAGATACGCAGTATTTT. It codes for CASSLARQAGVPDTQYF. The variable domain in full, completed from reference TRBV7-6 and TRBJ2-3, reads GAGVSQSPRYKVTKRGQDVALRCDPISGHVSLYWYRQALGQGPEFLTYFNYEAQQDKSGLPNDRFSAERPEGSISTLTIQRTEQRDSAMYRCASSLARQAGVPDTQYFGPGTRLTVL.

This clonotype was recorded many times. This sequence joins TRBV28 and TRBJ1-4; D may be TRBD1 (5 bases). The CDR3 is 18 amino acids. V was pared by 2 bases and J by 2 bases, with 18 bases between. Germline loops: CDR1 MDHEN, CDR2 SYDVKM. CDR3 protein: CASSLPETGGWTNEKLFF. The CDR3 coding sequence is TGTGCCAGCAGTTTACCTGAAACGGGGGGTTGGACTAATGAAAAACTGTTTTTT.

This clonotype was counted ten times or more. This chain links TRBV3-1 with TRBJ1-1, with no clear D. Per germline, CDR1 LGHDT and CDR2 YNNKEL (reference sequence). This CDR3 contains 15 residues. V lost 3 bases to trimming and J lost 5 bases, with 16 bases between them. In DNA, the CDR3 is TGTGCCAGCAGCCACCTCTTACGGGGTCGGACTGAAGCTTTCTTT. Translating it yields CASSHLLRGRTEAFF.

By proportion, this clonotype is medium-sized (0.01 to 0.1%). The chain is built from TRBV7-2 and TRBJ2-7, with D possibly being TRBD2 (6 bases). This CDR3 region has 15 residues. Germline assignment: CDR1 SGHTA and CDR2 FQGNSA. V was shortened by 4 bases and J by 6 bases, with 19 bases between the two germline ends. In DNA, the CDR3 is TGTGCCAGCAGCTCCACGGCGGAGGAGGGGAGCGAGCAGTACTTC. Encoded protein: CASSSTAEEGSEQYF.

This clonotype was seen many times. This chain joins TRBV2 and TRBJ1-5; D is ambiguous. The CDR3 is 14 amino acids. Germline CDR1 is SNHLY and CDR2 is FYNNEI. Trimming removed 4 bases at V and 3 bases at J, with 10 bases between. The CDR3 here is CASSAGRNNQPQHF. DNA for the CDR3: TGTGCCAGCAGTGCTGGACGGAACAATCAGCCCCAGCATTTT.

This clonotype was seen at least ten times. The chain carries TRBV7-9 and TRBJ2-3; D is perhaps TRBD1 or TRBD2 (6 bases each). Trimming cost V 4 bases and J 2 bases, with 10 bases left between them. This CDR3 spans 14 amino acids. Per the germline V gene, CDR1 is SEHNR and CDR2 is FQNEAQ (reference sequence). The chain's CDR3 is CASSSRGLTDTQYF. CDR3 coding DNA: TGTGCCAGCAGCTCCCGGGGGCTCACAGATACGCAGTATTTT.

This clonotype was seen many times. This chain links TRBV5-5 with TRBJ2-3; weak D call: TRBD2 (5 bases). The V gene's germline CDR1 is SGHKS and CDR2 YYEKEE (reference sequence). V was clipped by 7 bases and J by 8 bases, with 11 bases between them. This CDR3 is 11 amino acids long. The CDR3 sequence is CASSVGGTQYF. As DNA, the CDR3 is TGTGCCAGCTCGGTCGGAGGTACGCAGTATTTT.

This clonotype was recorded at least ten times. This chain connects TRBV20-1 to TRBJ1-3, with D possibly TRBD1 on 5 matching bases. Germline V CDR1 and CDR2: DFQATT, SNEGSKA (reference sequence). The CDR3 has 14 residues. Trimming left V 7 bases short and J 1 base short, with 14 bases between. CDR3 loop: CSGRGGESGNTIYF. CDR3 nucleotide sequence: TGCAGTGGCCGGGGCGGGGAGTCTGGAAACACCATATATTTT.

This clonotype was picked up one time. The chain employs TRBV13 and TRBJ1-3, with D possibly being TRBD1 (6 bases). CDR1 and CDR2 from the germline V gene are PRHDT and FYEKMQ (reference sequence). Trimming pared 4 bases from V and 3 bases from J, leaving 13 bases between. The CDR3 loop spans 15 amino acids. CDR3 residues: CASSSAEGGGNTIYF. The CDR3 DNA follows: TGTGCCAGCAGCTCCGCCGAGGGGGGTGGAAACACCATATATTTT.

This clonotype showed up many times. This chain links TRBV3-1 with TRBJ1-1; no reliable D call. Trimming took 1 base from V and 1 from J, leaving 10 bases between them. The CDR3 runs to 15 residues. CDR1 LGHDT and CDR2 YNNKEL come from the germline V gene (reference sequence). CDR3 protein: CASSQGSVRNTEAFF. The CDR3 region has the DNA TGTGCCAGCAGCCAAGGGTCCGTGAGGAACACTGAAGCTTTCTTT.

In its sample, this clonotype was seen once. J is TRBJ2-3 and V is TRBV6-1; D not resolved. The CDR3 runs to 14 residues. The V and J ends lost 6 bases and 6 bases respectively, with 16 bases between them. Germline assignment: CDR1 MNHNS and CDR2 SASEGT. The CDR3 nucleotides are TGTGCCAGCAGCTCTGTCAGGTCCAGGGATACGCAGTATTTT. It is translated as CASSSVRSRDTQYF.